The text below deals with one TCR beta chain. The antigen remains unidentified. The entry originates in a study of PD-L1 blockade in urothelial cancer. On the study more broadly: Male sex and bladder-origin urothelial cancer characterized about 85% of the 29 patients. Blood analysis was done at 3 weeks (second dose) and 6 weeks after treatment began.

As for time point: peripheral blood 6 weeks after treatment start. Only in-frame clones appear in the TCRdb table, and some are missing; sequencing was by immunoSEQ multiplex PCR. This table holds roughly 28,000 clones, around 80% found once. Germline CDR1 reads MNHNS; CDR2 reads SASEGT. The CDR3 sequence is 15 residues long. Trimming at V came to 4 bases and at J to 4 bases, leaving 6 bases not matched to a gene. Study-wide findings and caveats: Prediction of better survival came from below-median pretreatment blood TCR clonality.

The clonotype originates from a man aged 65-85 years with urothelial cancer. The V call is TRBV6-1, the J call TRBJ2-7, with 11 bases fitting TRBD1. The sample in question was PBMCs, obtained around atezolizumab (anti-PD-L1) treatment. CDR3 in DNA: TGTGCCAGCAGTGGCAGGACAGGGGGCGGGTACGAGCAGTACTTC. This sequence encodes CASSGRTGGGYEQYF.